The T cell receptor (beta chain) under discussion was sequenced for a study of cytomegalovirus exposure and HLA in healthy donors (dated 2017 in TCRdb). In the study overall: In an earlier analysis of roughly 590 of the donors, roughly 300 Gb of sequence data and 120 million or so unique TCR beta sequences from 150 million to 200 million T cells were reported. Roughly 300 gigabases of sequencing data and approximately 85 million unique TCR sequences were included in an early release covering about 700 HLA-typed donors. Of the 300 to 500 genotyped donors, 65% to 90% were placed in the genetic ancestry cluster associated with self-reported Caucasian donors. The aim of the study was to test whether cataloging public T cell receptors could identify signatures of past pathogen exposure. Using immunosequencing, the study profiled T cell repertoires from fewer than 700 subjects and related those repertoires to cytomegalovirus serostatus. Besides the first cohort of 550 to 750 subjects, a separate validation cohort made up of around 120 different subjects was used. To predict cytomegalovirus infection status, the study combined high-throughput TCR immunosequencing, statistical association of individual TCRs with disease status, and machine learning. A later analysis re-analyzed previously published TCR beta repertoires from roughly 630 donors and added high-resolution HLA genotyping to study TCR occurrence patterns. The later analysis used no new phenotypic data to find candidate immune exposures, relying instead on TCR beta sequences and their occurrence across donors. An earlier analysis of roughly 600 of the donors used high-throughput TCR beta sequencing to judge whether each TCR beta V gene segment behaved as functional or pseudogenic. Donor age, sex, ethnicity and CMV serostatus were collected together with the repertoire data. A later genetic analysis used genome-wide SNP genotypes for about 65% of the roughly 700 donors, treating that subset as a discovery cohort. All discovery cohort repertoires had been generated using a single sequencing platform. HLA typing covered class I and class II loci at four-digit resolution. The number of donors typed differed by locus, with about 629-630 for A, B, C, DRB1 and DQB1, around 500 for DQA1, 600 to 610 for DPA1, and approximately 470 for DPB1. A few DR-DQ haplotypes were handled as single units for association and clustering because linkage in the cohort was strong. On average, 235,054 unique TCR beta nucleotide sequences were sequenced per donor among a few hundred genotyped donors of the cohort, with roughly 18% of those sequences being non-productive. Points the paper makes about the study in general: Roughly uniform sequencing depth across donors was assumed in presence/absence analyses, although this assumption may not hold. Approximately 18 rarely observed V segments, including chromosome 9 orphons, were excluded from the earlier analysis of about 600 of the donors because counts were too low. It was suggested by the authors that the approach could potentially be generalized to other disease states and immunological phenotypes. This cohort had only TCR beta chains sequenced, and the lack of alpha or paired-chain data limited which features could be detected. In a later genetic analysis, a missense DCLRE1C variant was associated with V-gene and J-gene trimming of TCR beta chains, and the association was replicated in an independent cohort. Specific HLA alleles were associated with 15,000 to 20,000 TCR beta sequences at a false discovery rate of 0.05 in a later analysis. The classifier was reported to diagnose cytomegalovirus status with high specificity and sensitivity in both the original cohort and the validation cohort. Most CMV-associated TCR beta chains appeared to be HLA-restricted in a later analysis, and the HLA associations seemed to be driven largely by CMV exposure. In a later analysis, TCR association rates were found to vary across HLA loci, with the most associated TCRs seen for DRB1 alleles and the fewest for HLA-C alleles. In a later analysis, several top co-occurrence clusters were reported to appear linked to parvovirus B19, influenza, CMV and Epstein-Barr virus. Most TCR sequences were observed very rarely across donors, whereas some public TCRs were present in many individuals. When HLA alleles, especially DR and DQ, strongly co-occurred, TCR associations were difficult to assign to individual alleles. A group of highly shared sequence variants was considered likely to be a technical artifact of the sequencing pipeline. For the cohort, immune exposure information was limited to CMV serostatus. The 87-base-pair reads could not distinguish some IMGT-functional V segments, including TRBV6-2 and TRBV6-3, so those segments were excluded. Linkage disequilibrium might explain the correlated functional status among segregating V segments, but an unknown experimental factor could not be ruled out. Because HLA typing was missing for some donors at each locus, association tests included only the typed subset. In vitro tests confirmed that a few of the cytomegalovirus-associated TCR beta chains recognize cytomegalovirus antigens. In the study, about 150 TCR beta chains were listed as associated with cytomegalovirus. A further reported finding was that TCR beta sequences accurately predicted the HLA-A and HLA-B alleles for most subjects in the first cohort. A later genetic analysis reported fewer N-insertions in productive TCRs among donors in an Asian-associated ancestry cluster than the approximately 700-donor mean. In an earlier analysis of some 500 of the donors, most TCR beta V segments appeared in productive rearrangements about 87% or about 30% of the time, broadly matching IMGT annotations. A later analysis found that HLA-associated TCR beta chains were more clonally expanded and had lower generation probabilities than equally common non-associated chains.

Remarks on this clone: Its antigen remains undetermined.

The cohort was made up of 650 to 700 healthy bone marrow donors. All cohort members were sampled while nominally healthy, although unrecorded immune exposures were likely present. The donor tested CMV seronegative, placing the donor among the approximately 400 seronegative members of the cohort. Every donor gave a peripheral blood sample, and the peripheral blood mononuclear cells from that sample were used for TCR beta sequencing. The Qiagen DNeasy Blood Extraction Kit was used to extract genomic DNA from the blood cell samples. Measured from the cysteine to the phenylalanine, the CDR3 is 13 residues long. Only the CDR3 DNA stays, 39 bases, in frame from base 1. Compared with germline, V lacks 11 bases and J lacks 2 bases; bases without a gene match: 3. Library construction relied on the immunoSEQ multiplex PCR assay. For the multiplex PCR, a mixture combining 60 forward primers for TCR Vbeta segments and 13 reverse primers for TCR Jbeta segments was used. The CDR3 region of rearranged TCR beta genes was amplified from genomic DNA with a multiplex PCR assay. Amplified TCR beta libraries were sequenced as 87-base-pair reads on the Illumina HiSeq System. The authors' pipeline ran thus. In a later analysis, tens of millions of unique TCR beta chains were counted across the 666 repertoires, and roughly 11 million of these chains were shared by at least two donors. Raw reads were error-corrected and collapsed into unique sequences by a nearest-neighbor algorithm in which closely related sequences were merged to remove PCR and sequencing errors. Alignment of CDR3 sequences to IMGT reference sequences was used to assign V, D and J gene segments. For a sequence to be retained, a match of at least six nucleotides was required to both a V gene segment and a J gene segment. A rearrangement was called productive if the CDR3 had no stop codons and remained in frame with V and J, and every other rearrangement was called non-productive. CDR3 was defined by IMGT convention, running from the second conserved V-encoded cysteine to the conserved J-encoded phenylalanine. In an earlier analysis of around 640 of the donors, sequences lacking an unambiguous match to a single V gene segment were excluded. An earlier analysis of 587 of the donors classified V segments as functional when productive rearrangements were above 56.7% and as segregating when the standard deviation between donors was above 5%. A statistical classification framework was built to diagnose cytomegalovirus status from the catalog of TCR beta chain sequences. In a later analysis, TCR nucleotide sequences were compared against IMGT/GENE-DB human TR gene sequences so that V and J genes could be assigned. The TCRdist pipeline was used in a later analysis to assign CDR3 sequences and most-parsimonious VDJ recombination scenarios. A later analysis defined each TCR beta chain by its CDR3 amino acid sequence plus V-gene family, and excluded reads lacking a unique V-gene family. To address suspected cross-contamination and a sequencing artifact, a later analysis removed under 600 highly shared, low-generation-probability nucleotide sequences. In a later analysis, a clonal expansion index for each public chain was calculated from normalized within-repertoire ranks of inferred template counts. A later analysis computed generation probabilities with a VDJ recombination model fitted to out-of-frame rearrangements, and checked the results against IGoR. Hypergeometric tests were used in a later analysis to score TCR-TCR, TCR-HLA and TCR-CMV co-occurrence, with a repertoire-size bias correction applied to the TCR pairs. False discovery rates were estimated in a later analysis by permuting HLA or CMV assignments 20 times. In a later analysis, co-occurring TCRs were grouped using DBSCAN, with TCRdist sequence similarity added in when clustering inside HLA-allele-positive subsets. Repertoires with fewer than 30,000 or more than 120,000 public chains, plus five repertoires with anomalous nucleotide sharing, were excluded from co-occurrence clustering. The table comes from immuneACCESS by way of TCRdb, which keeps in-frame sequences with V and J called. Part of the clones is missing from these tables; in studies checked, under half for an unresolved V gene and the rest for unknown reasons. From that table come the V and J calls and clone size; the DNA was used to work out D and trimming. This sample's table contains 150,000 to 200,000 clones. About 6.5% of the sample rests with the top ten.

Sample: PBMCs. This clonotype originated in a man aged 25-45 years in good health and CMV-seronegative. The sequence joins TRBV23-1 to TRBJ2-6; TRBD1 lines up with 7 middle nucleotides. TRBV23-1 is an ORF; its function is uncertain. The nucleotide sequence reads TGCGCCCCCGACAGGGCTGGGGCCAACGTCCTGACTTTC. Translated, this is CAPDRAGANVLTF.